Included here is one TCR beta chain sequence, with context. What it recognizes is unknown. Treatment indicated: roughly 18 received Ad26.COV2.S at low or high dose, single or two shots; roughly 5 received placebo; per-sample allocation not given. Following the first vaccine or placebo injection, samples were taken on day 63. Adults aged 18-55 years in Boston included the donor. Produced via immunoSEQ multiplex PCR; TCRdb's table is partial and in-frame only. Of about 400,000 clones in the sample, 70% to 90% are singletons; the top ten hold about 3.6%. The data stem from a study of Ad26.COV2.S vaccination and SARS-CoV-2 variants. In the study overall: The study gave Ad26.COV2.S intramuscularly, once or twice 56 days apart. Whole-study findings and limits: Vaccine recipients posted higher spike-specific TCR breadth than their placebo counterparts. Reported post-vaccination CD8+ and CD4+ T cell responses to spike showed substantial breadth.

The V end lost 1 base, the J end lost 0 bases, and 14 bases lay between the germline ends. In germline, CDR1 is LGHNA, CDR2 YSLEER. CDR3 size: 17 residues. This specimen consisted of peripheral blood, obtained in a trial of Ad26.COV2.S vaccine versus placebo. This TCR was sampled from a person aged 18 to 59 who received the Ad26.COV2.S COVID-19 vaccine or a placebo. The chain combines TRBV4-3 with TRBJ2-3, with TRBD2 as a possible D gene (5 bases). The CDR3 region has the DNA TGCGCCAGCAGCCAAGGAGCGGTTCTTGATAGCACAGATACGCAGTATTTT. Its translation: CASSQGAVLDSTDTQYF.